The 8 T cell receptor beta chains in this list originate from one sample, sequenced in a study of beta chain features in type 1 diabetes. Of the isolated RNA, all was reverse transcribed, and so the sequenced material was expressed TCRB transcripts. The repertoire was sequenced with immunoSEQ multiplex PCR; TCRdb's copy has only in-frame clones and lacks some. Seen here are around 430,000 clones, roughly 31% observed once, and the top ten hold around 0.065%. Sequencing was performed on naive CD4+ T cells from blood. These receptor sequences come from a man aged 18 to 29 in good health.

Comment on this clone: The same CDR3 arises from other DNA sequences in this sample as well. V gene TRBV30 combines with J gene TRBJ1-2, with no clear D. In germline, CDR1 is GTSNPN, CDR2 SVGIG (reference sequence). The CDR3 has 13 amino acids. V dropped 0 bases and J dropped 3 bases, with 8 bases sitting between them. Written as DNA, the CDR3 is TGTGCCTGGAGTGTAGGCCTCGACTATGGCTACACCTTC. It yields the protein CAWSVGLDYGYTF.

In regard to this clone: Its ends do not fully match the called genes, so a read error is possible. This chain connects TRBV29-1 to TRBJ1-1; D unresolved. The CDR3 contains 12 residues. The V gene's germline CDR1 is SQVTM and CDR2 ANQGSEA. CDR3 sequence: CSVDSRNTGAFF. CDR3 DNA sequence: TGCAGCGTTGATAGTAGGAACACTGGAGCTTTCTTT.

This rearrangement joins TRBV7-3 to TRBJ2-7, with 9 positions matching TRBD2. Per germline, CDR1 SGHTA and CDR2 FQGTGA. The ends lost 2 bases at V and 1 base at J; junction bases unmatched: 6. This CDR3 has 16 residues. The DNA of the CDR3 is TGTGCCAGCAGCTTATCCTCTAGCGGGGATTCCTACGAGCAGTACTTC. It encodes CASSLSSSGDSYEQYF. Supplemented by reference TRBV7-3 and TRBJ2-7, the full variable domain reads GAGVSQTPSNKVTEKGKYVELRCDPISGHTALYWYRQSLGQGPEFLIYFQGTGAADDSGLPNDRFFAVRPEGSVSTLKIQRTERGDSAVYLCASSLSSSGDSYEQYFGPGTRLTVT.

The V call is TRBV6-1, the J call TRBJ2-5; 7 positions match TRBD1. The CDR3 loop spans 13 amino acids. Germline CDR1 is MNHNS and CDR2 is SASEGT. V trimming: 6 bases; J trimming: 2 bases; junction bases outside the gene matches: 3. CDR3 coding DNA: TGTGCCAGCAGCCCGACAGGGCAAGAGACCCAGTACTTC. Translating gives CASSPTGQETQYF.

The V gene is TRBV19, the J gene TRBJ2-2; possible D gene TRBD2, 5 bases. This CDR3 has 16 residues. Germline CDR1 is LNHDA and CDR2 is SQIVND (reference sequence). Trimming pared 5 bases from V and 2 bases from J, leaving 15 bases between. CDR3 bases: TGTGCCAGTAGTGCCCCATCTAGCACAAACACCGGGGAGCTGTTTTTT. Encoded protein: CASSAPSSTNTGELFF.

Concerning this clone: This specimen includes other DNA sequences encoding the same CDR3. The rearrangement uses TRBV18 and TRBJ2-7; possibly TRBD1 or TRBD2 for D (5 bases each). The V and J ends lost 3 bases and 2 bases respectively, with 8 bases between them. This CDR3 has 13 amino acids. Germline values: CDR1 KGHSH, CDR2 LQKENI. The CDR3 is CASSPGTAYEQYF. DNA for the CDR3: TGTGCCAGCTCACCGGGGACGGCCTACGAGCAGTACTTC.

This clone was seen once. CDR3 protein: CASSAAREGSYEQYF. As DNA, the CDR3 is TGTGCCAGCAGTGCGGCGCGGGAGGGCTCCTACGAGCAGTACTTC. This sequence joins TRBV6-1 and TRBJ2-7, with TRBD2 identical over 9 bases. V dropped 4 bases and J dropped 0; count of bases not matched to a gene: 4. Germline loops: CDR1 MNHNS, CDR2 SASEGT. This CDR3 is 15 amino acids long.

The chain combines TRBV5-1 with TRBJ2-1; TRBD1 is a possible D gene (5 bases). CDR3 size: 15 residues. The ends were cut back, 0 bases at V and 5 bases at J, with 12 bases in the middle. Germline CDR1 reads SGHRS; CDR2 reads YFSETQ. DNA of the CDR3: TGCGCCAGCAGCTTGGTCCAGGGCCTCCACAATGAGCAGTTCTTC. This sequence encodes CASSLVQGLHNEQFF.